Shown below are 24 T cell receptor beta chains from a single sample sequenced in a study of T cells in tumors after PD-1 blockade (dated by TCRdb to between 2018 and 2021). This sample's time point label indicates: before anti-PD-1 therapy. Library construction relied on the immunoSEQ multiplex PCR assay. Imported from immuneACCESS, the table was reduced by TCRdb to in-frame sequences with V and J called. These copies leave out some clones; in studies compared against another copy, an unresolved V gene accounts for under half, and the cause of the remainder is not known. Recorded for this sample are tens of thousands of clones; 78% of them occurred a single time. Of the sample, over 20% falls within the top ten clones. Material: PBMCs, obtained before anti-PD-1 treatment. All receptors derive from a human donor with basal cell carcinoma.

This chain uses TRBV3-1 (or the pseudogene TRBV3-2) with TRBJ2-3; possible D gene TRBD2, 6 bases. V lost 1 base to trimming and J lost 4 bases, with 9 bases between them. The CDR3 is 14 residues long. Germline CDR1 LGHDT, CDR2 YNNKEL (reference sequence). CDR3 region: CASSQGDFADTQYF. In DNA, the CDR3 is TGTGCCAGCAGCCAAGGGGACTTCGCAGATACGCAGTATTTT.

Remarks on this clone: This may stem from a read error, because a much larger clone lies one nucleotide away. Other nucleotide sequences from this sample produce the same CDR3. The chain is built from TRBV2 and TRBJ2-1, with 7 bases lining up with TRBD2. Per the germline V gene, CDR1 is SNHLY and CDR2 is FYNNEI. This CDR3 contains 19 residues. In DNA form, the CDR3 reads TGTGCCTGCAGTGATGGGTGGGCGGGGGTGGGGAGCTCCTACAATGAGCAGTTCTTC. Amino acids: CACSDGWAGVGSSYNEQFF.

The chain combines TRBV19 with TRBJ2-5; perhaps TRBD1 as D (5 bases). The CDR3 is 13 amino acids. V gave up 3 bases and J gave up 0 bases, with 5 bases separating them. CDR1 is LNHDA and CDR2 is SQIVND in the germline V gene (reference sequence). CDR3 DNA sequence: TGTGCCAGTAGTATGGACAACCAAGAGACCCAGTACTTC. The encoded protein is CASSMDNQETQYF. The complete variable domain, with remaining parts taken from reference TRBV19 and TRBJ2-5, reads DGGITQSPKYLFRKEGQNVTLSCEQNLNHDAMYWYRQDPGQGLRLIYYSQIVNDFQKGDIAEGYSVSREKKESFPLTVTSAQKNPTAFYLCASSMDNQETQYFGPGTRLLVL.

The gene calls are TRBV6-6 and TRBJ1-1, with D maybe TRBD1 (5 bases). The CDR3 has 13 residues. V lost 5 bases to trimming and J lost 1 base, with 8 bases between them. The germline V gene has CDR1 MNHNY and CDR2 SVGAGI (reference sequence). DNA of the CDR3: TGTGCCAGCAGTGGTGGGGGGAACACTGAAGCTTTCTTT. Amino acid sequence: CASSGGGNTEAFF.

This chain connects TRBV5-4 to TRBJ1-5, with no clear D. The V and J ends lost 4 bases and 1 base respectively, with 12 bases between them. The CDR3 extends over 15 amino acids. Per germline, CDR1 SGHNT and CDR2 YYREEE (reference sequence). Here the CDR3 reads CASSVGPGSNQPQHF. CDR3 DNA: TGTGCCAGCAGCGTCGGGCCCGGGAGCAATCAGCCCCAGCATTTT.

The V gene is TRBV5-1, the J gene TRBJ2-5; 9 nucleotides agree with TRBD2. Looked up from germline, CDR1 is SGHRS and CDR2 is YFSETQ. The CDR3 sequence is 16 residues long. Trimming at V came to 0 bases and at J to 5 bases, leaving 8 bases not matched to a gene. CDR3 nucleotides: TGCGCCAGCAGCTTGGTGATCGCGGGAGGGCGGGAGACCCAGTACTTC. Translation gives CASSLVIAGGRETQYF.

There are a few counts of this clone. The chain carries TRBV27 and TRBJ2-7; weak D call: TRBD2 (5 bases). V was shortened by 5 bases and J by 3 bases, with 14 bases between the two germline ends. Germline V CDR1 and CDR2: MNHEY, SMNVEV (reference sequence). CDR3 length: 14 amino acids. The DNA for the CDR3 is TGTGCCAGCAGTACGGACTCCTCGGACTACGAGCAGTACTTC. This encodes CASSTDSSDYEQYF.

The CDR3 spells CASGRRGSYNEQFF. The CDR3 DNA reads as TGTGCCAGCGGACGTCGAGGTTCCTACAATGAGCAGTTCTTC. This chain uses TRBV2 with TRBJ2-1; no clear D gene. The CDR3 is 14 amino acids. The V and J ends lost 8 bases and 1 base respectively, with 12 bases between them. Germline CDR1 and CDR2: SNHLY and FYNNEI.

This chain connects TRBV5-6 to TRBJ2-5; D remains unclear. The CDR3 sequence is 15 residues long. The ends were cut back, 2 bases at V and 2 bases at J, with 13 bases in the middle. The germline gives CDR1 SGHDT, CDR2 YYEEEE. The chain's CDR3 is CASSFRAFGQETQYF. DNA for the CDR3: TGTGCCAGCAGCTTTCGGGCTTTTGGGCAAGAGACCCAGTACTTC.

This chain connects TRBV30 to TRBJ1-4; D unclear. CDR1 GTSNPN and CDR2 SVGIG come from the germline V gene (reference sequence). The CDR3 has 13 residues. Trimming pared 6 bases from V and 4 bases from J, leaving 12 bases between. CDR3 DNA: TGTGCCTGTCCGGGGAAGGATAATGAAAAACTGTTTTTT. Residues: CACPGKDNEKLFF.

Written as DNA, the CDR3 is TGTGCCAGCAGCTTATCGGGCCAAGAGACCCAGTACTTC. Translation: CASSLSGQETQYF. The chain employs TRBV7-9 and TRBJ2-5; D gene ambiguous. This CDR3 has 13 residues. Germline V gives CDR1 SEHNR, CDR2 FQNEAQ (reference sequence). V was trimmed by 2 bases and J by 1 base, leaving 5 bases between them.

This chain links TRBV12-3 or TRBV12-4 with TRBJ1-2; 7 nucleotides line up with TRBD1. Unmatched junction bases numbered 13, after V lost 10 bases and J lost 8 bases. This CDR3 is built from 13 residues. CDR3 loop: CATRADRVGGYTF. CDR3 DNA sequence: TGTGCCACGCGGGCCGACAGGGTGGGAGGCTACACCTTC.

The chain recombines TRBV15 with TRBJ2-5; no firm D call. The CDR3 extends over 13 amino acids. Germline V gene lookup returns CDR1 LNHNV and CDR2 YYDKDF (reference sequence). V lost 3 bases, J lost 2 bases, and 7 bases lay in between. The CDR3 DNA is TGTGCCACCAGCAGGGGGTTACAAGAGACCCAGTACTTC. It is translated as CATSRGLQETQYF.

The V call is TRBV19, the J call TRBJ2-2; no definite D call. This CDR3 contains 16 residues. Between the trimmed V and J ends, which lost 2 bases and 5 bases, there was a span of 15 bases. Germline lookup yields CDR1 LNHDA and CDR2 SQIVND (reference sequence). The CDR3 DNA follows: TGTGCCAGTAGTATACGGCGGACGGATAGAACCGGGGAGCTGTTTTTT. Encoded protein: CASSIRRTDRTGELFF.

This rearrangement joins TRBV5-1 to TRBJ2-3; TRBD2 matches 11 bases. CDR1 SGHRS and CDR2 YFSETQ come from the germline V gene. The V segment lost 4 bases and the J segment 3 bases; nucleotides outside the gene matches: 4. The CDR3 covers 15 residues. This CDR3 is CASSPTSGETDTQYF. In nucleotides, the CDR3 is TGCGCCAGCAGCCCGACTAGCGGGGAGACAGATACGCAGTATTTT.

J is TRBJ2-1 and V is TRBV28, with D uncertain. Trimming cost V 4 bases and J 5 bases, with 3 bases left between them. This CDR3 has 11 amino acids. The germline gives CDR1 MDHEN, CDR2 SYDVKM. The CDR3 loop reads CASSSHNEQFF. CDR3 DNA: TGTGCCAGCAGTTCCCACAATGAGCAGTTCTTC.

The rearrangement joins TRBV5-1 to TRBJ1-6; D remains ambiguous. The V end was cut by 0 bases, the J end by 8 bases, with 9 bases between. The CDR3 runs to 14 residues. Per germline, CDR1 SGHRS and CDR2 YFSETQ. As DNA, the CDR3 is TGCGCCAGCAGCTTGGAAGACTTTTATTCACCCCTCCACTTT. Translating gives CASSLEDFYSPLHF.

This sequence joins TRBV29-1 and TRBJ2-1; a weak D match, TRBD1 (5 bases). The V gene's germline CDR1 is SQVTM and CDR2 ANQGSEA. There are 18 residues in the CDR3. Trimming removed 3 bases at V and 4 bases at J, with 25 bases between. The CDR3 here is CSVDVVPGGRTLYNEQFF. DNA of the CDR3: TGCAGCGTTGATGTCGTCCCAGGTGGGCGGACATTATACAATGAGCAGTTCTTC.

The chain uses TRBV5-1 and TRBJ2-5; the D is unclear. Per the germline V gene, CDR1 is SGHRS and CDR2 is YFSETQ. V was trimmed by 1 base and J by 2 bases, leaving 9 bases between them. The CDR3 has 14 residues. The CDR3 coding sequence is TGCGCCAGCAGCTTGACGGGTAGGCAAGAGACCCAGTACTTC. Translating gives CASSLTGRQETQYF.

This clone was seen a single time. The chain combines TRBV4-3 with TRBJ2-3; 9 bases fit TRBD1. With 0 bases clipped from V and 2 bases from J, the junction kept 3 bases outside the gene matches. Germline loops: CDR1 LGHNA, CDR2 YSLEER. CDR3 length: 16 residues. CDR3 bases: TGCGCCAGCAGCCAAGAGGGACAGGGAGACACAGATACGCAGTATTTT. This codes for CASSQEGQGDTDTQYF.

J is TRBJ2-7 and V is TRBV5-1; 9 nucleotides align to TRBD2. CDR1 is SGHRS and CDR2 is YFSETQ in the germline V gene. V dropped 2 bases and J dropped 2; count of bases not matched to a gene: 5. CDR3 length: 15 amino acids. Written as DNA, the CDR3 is TGCGCCAGCAGCTTATCACTAGCGGGTACCTACGAGCAGTACTTC. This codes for CASSLSLAGTYEQYF.

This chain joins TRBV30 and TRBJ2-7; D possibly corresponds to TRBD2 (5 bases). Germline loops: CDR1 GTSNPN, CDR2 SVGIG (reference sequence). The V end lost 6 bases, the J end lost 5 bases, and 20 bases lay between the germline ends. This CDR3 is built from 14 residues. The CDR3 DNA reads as TGTGCCTGTCTTACCCCCCCGGGGTCCCACGAGCAGTACTTC. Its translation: CACLTPPGSHEQYF.

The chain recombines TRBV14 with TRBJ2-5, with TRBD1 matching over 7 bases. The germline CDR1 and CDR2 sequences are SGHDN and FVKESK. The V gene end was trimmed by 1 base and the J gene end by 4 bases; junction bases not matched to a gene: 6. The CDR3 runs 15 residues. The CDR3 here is CASSQGTGLGETQYF. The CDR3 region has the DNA TGTGCCAGCAGCCAAGGGACAGGCCTCGGAGAGACCCAGTACTTC. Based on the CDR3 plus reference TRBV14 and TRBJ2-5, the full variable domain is EAGVTQFPSHSVIEKGQTVTLRCDPISGHDNLYWYRRVMGKEIKFLLHFVKESKQDESGMPNNRFLAERTGGTYSTLKVQPAELEDSGVYFCASSQGTGLGETQYFGPGTRLLVL.

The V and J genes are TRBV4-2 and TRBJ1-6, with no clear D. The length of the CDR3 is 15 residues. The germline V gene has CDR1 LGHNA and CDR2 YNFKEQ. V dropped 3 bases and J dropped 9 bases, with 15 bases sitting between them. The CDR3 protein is CASSQEVFHTSPLHF. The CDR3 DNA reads TGTGCCAGCAGCCAGGAGGTTTTCCATACTTCACCCCTCCACTTT.